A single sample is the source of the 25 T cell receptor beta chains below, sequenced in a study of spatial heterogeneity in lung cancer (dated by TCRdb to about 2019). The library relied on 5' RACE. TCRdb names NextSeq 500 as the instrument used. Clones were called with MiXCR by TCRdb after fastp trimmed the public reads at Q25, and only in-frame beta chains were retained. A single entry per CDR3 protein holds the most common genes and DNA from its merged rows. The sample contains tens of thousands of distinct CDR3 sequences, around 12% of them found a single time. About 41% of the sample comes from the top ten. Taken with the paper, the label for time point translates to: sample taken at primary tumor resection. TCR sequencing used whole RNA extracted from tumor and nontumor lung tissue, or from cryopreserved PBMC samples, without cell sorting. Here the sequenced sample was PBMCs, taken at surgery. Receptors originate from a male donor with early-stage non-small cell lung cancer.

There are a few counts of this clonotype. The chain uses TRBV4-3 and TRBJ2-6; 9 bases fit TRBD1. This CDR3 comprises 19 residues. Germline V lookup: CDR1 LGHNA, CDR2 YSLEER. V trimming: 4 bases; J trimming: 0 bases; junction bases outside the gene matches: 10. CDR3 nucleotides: TGCGCCAGCAGCCGACCGGACAGGGGCCCTGCCTCTGGGGCCAACGTCCTGACTTTC. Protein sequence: CASSRPDRGPASGANVLTF.

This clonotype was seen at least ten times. The CDR3 spells CASSSGLSGEKLFF. CDR3 nucleotide sequence: TGTGCCAGCAGTTCAGGCCTGTCGGGTGAAAAACTGTTTTTT. This sequence joins TRBV12-3 or TRBV12-4 and TRBJ1-4; D gene ambiguous. Trimming cost V 4 bases and J 7 bases, with 13 bases left between them. The CDR3 runs 14 residues.

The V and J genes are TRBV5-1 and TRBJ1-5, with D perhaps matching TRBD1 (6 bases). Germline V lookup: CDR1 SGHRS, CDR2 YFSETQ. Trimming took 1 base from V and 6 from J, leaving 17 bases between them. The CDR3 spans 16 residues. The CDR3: CASSLSGDAGSQPQHF. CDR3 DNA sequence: TGCGCCAGCAGCTTGTCAGGGGACGCAGGTAGTCAGCCCCAGCATTTT. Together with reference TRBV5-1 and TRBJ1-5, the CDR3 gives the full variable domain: KAGVTQTPRYLIKTRGQQVTLSCSPISGHRSVSWYQQTPGQGLQFLFEYFSETQRNKGNFPGRFSGRQFSNSRSEMNVSTLELGDSALYLCASSLSGDAGSQPQHFGDGTRLSIL.

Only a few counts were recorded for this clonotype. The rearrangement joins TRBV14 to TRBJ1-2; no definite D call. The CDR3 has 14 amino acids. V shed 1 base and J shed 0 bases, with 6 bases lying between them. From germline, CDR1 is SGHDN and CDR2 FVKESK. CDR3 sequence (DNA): TGTGCCAGCAGCCAAGCCGGGACTAACTATGGCTACACCTTC. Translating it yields CASSQAGTNYGYTF. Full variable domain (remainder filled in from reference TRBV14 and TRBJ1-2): EAGVTQFPSHSVIEKGQTVTLRCDPISGHDNLYWYRRVMGKEIKFLLHFVKESKQDESGMPNNRFLAERTGGTYSTLKVQPAELEDSGVYFCASSQAGTNYGYTFGSGTRLTVV.

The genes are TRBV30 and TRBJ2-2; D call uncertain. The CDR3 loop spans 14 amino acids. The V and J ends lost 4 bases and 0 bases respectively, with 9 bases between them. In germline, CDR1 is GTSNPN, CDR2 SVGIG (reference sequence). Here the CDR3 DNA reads TGTGCCTGGACTGGTTACGCGAACACCGGGGAGCTGTTTTTT. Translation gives CAWTGYANTGELFF.

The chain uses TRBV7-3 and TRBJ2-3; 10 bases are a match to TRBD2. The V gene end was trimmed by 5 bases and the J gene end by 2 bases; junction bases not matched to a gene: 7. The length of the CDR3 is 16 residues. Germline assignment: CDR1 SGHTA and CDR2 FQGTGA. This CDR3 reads CASSLAGAGTTDTQYF. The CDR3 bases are TGTGCCAGCAGCCTAGCGGGAGCGGGGACCACAGATACGCAGTATTTT.

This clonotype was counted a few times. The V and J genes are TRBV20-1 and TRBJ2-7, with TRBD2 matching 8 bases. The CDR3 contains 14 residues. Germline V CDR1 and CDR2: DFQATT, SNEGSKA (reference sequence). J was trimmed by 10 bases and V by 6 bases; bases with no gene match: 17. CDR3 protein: CSAARGTSVNPQYF. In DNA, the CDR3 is TGCAGTGCCGCAAGGGGGACTAGTGTAAATCCTCAGTACTTC.

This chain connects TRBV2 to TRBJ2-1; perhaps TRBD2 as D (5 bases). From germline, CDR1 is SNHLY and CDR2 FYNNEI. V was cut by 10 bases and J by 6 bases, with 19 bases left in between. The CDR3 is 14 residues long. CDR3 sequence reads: CAIKIAPNANEQFF. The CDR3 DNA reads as TGTGCCATCAAAATAGCGCCTAATGCCAATGAGCAGTTCTTC.

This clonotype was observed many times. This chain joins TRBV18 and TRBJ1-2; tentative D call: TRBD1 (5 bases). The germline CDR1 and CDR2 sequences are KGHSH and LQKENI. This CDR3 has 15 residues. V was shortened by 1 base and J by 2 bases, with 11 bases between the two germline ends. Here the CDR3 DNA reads TGTGCCAGCTCACCACTTTCGGACATAAACTATGGCTACACCTTC. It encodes CASSPLSDINYGYTF. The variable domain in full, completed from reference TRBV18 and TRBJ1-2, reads NAGVMQNPRHLVRRRGQEARLRCSPMKGHSHVYWYRQLPEEGLKFMVYLQKENIIDESGMPKERFSAEFPKEGPSILRIQQVVRGDSAAYFCASSPLSDINYGYTFGSGTRLTVV.

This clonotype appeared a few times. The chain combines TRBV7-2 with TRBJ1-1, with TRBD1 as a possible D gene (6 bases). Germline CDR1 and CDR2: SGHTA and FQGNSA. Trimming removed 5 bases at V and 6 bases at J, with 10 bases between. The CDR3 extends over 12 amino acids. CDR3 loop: CASSVGQSEAFF. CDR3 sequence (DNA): TGTGCCAGCAGCGTAGGACAGTCTGAAGCTTTCTTT.

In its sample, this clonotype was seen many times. CDR3 amino acids: CASSFQGSNYEQYF. CDR3 DNA: TGTGCCAGCAGTTTCCAGGGTTCGAACTACGAGCAGTACTTC. The chain combines TRBV28 with TRBJ2-7; D possibly corresponds to TRBD1 (5 bases). The germline CDR1 and CDR2 sequences are MDHEN and SYDVKM. The V end was cut by 3 bases, the J end by 3 bases, with 12 bases between. This CDR3 spans 14 amino acids.

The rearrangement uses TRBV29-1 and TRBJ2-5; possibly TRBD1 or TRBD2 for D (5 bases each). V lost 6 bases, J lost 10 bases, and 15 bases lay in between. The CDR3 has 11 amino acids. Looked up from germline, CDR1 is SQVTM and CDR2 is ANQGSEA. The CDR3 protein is CSVGSGTNQYF. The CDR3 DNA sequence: TGCAGCGTCGGGTCCGGGACGAACCAGTACTTC. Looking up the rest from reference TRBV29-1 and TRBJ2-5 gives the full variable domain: SAVISQKPSRDICQRGTSLTIQCQVDSQVTMMFWYRQQPGQSLTLIATANQGSEATYESGFVIDKFPISRPNLTFSTLTVSNMSPEDSSIYLCSVGSGTNQYFGPGTRLLVL.

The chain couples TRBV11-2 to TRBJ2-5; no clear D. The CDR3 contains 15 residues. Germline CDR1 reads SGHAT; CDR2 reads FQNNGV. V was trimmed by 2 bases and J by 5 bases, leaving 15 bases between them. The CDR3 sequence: CASSLNGVGVETQYF. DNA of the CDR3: TGTGCCAGCAGCTTAAATGGCGTTGGCGTGGAGACCCAGTACTTC. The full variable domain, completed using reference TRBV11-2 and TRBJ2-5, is EAGVAQSPRYKIIEKRQSVAFWCNPISGHATLYWYQQILGQGPKLLIQFQNNGVVDDSQLPKDRFSAERLKGVDSTLKIQPAKLEDSAVYLCASSLNGVGVETQYFGPGTRLLVL.

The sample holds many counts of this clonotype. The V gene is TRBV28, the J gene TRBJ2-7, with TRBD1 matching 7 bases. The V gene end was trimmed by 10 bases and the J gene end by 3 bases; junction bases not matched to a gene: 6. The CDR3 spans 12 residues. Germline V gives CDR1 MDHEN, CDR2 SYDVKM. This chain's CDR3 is CATSTGIYEQYF. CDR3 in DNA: TGTGCCACCTCGACAGGGATCTACGAGCAGTACTTC.

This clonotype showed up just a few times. CDR3 nucleotides: TGTGCCAGCAGTTTCTCGGCGGGAGGCGCGGAGACCCAGTACTTC. It yields the protein CASSFSAGGAETQYF. The chain joins TRBV12-3 or TRBV12-4 to TRBJ2-5; TRBD2 agrees at 8 bases. The ends lost 3 bases at V and 5 bases at J; junction bases unmatched: 8. The CDR3 has 15 amino acids.

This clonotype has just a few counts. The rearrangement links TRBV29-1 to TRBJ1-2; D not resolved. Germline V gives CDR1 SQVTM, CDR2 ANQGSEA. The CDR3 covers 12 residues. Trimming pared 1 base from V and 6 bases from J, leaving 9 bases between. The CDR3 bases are TGCAGCGTTGAAGGGCGTACCCATGGCTACACCTTC. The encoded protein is CSVEGRTHGYTF.

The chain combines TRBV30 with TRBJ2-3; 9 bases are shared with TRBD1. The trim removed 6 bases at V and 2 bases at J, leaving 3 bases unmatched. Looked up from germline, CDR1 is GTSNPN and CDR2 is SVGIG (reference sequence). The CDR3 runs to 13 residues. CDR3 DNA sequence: TGTGCCTGCCGGGACAGGGCCACAGATACGCAGTATTTT. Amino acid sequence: CACRDRATDTQYF.

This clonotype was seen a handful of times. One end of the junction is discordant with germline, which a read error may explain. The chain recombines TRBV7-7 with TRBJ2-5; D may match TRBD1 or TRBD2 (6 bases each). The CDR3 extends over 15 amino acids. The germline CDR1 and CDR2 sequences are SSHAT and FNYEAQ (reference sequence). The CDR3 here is CASSPSPGGSETQYF. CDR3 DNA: TGTGCTAGCAGTCCCTCTCCCGGGGGCTCGGAGACCCAGTACTTC.

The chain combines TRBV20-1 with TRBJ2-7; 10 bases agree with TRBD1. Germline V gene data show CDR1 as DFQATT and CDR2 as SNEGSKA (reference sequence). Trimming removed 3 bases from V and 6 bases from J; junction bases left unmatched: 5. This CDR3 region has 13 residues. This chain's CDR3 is CSASRDRGREQYF. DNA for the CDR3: TGCAGTGCTAGTAGGGACAGGGGTCGCGAGCAGTACTTC.

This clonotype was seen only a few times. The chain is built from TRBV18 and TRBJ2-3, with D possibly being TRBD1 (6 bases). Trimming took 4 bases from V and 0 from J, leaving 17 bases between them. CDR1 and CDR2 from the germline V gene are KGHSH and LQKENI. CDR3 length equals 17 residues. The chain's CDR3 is CASSRTGPGASTDTQYF. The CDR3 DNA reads TGTGCCAGCTCACGCACGGGGCCAGGGGCTAGCACAGATACGCAGTATTTT.

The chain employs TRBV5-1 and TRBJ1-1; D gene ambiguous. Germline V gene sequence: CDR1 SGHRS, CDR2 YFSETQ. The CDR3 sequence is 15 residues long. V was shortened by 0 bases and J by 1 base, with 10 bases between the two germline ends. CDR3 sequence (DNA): TGCGCCAGCAGCTTGGCCGGCCCCCGGAACACTGAAGCTTTCTTT. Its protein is CASSLAGPRNTEAFF.

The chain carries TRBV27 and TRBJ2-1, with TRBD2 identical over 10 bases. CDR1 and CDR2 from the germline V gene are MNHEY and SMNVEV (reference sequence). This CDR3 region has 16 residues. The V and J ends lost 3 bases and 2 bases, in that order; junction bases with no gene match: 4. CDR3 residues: CASSLSSGGAYNEQFF. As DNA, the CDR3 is TGTGCCAGCAGTTTGTCGAGCGGGGGGGCCTACAATGAGCAGTTCTTC.

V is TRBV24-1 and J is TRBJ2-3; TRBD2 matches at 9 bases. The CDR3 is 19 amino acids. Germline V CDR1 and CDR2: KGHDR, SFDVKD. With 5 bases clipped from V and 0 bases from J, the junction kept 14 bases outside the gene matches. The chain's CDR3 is CATSGTLAGRRASTDTQYF. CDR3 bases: TGTGCCACCAGTGGGACCCTAGCGGGACGGAGAGCGAGCACAGATACGCAGTATTTT.

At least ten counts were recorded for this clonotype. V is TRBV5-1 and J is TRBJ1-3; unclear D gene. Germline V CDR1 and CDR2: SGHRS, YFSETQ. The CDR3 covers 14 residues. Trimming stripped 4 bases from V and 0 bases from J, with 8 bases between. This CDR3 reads CASSPGPSGNTIYF. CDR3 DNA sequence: TGCGCCAGCAGCCCGGGTCCCTCTGGAAACACCATATATTTT.

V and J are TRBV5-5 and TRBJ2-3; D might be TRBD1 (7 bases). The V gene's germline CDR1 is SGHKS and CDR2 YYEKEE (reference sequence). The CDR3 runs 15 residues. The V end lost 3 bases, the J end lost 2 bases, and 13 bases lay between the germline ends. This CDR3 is CASSYPRGDTDTQYF. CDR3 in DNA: TGTGCCAGCAGCTATCCCAGGGGGGACACAGATACGCAGTATTTT.